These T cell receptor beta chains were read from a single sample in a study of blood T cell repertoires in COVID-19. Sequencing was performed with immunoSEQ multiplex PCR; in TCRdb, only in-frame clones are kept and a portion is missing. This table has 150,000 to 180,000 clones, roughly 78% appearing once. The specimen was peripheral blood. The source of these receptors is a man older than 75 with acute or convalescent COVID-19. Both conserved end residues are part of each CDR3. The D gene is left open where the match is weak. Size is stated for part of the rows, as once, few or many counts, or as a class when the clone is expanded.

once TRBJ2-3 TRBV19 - CASSIGRGDTQYF
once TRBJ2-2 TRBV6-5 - CASRWDSPGELFF
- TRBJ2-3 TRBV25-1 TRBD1 CASSSGQGGTDTQYF
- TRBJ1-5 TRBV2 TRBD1 CASSVDDRAGQPQHF
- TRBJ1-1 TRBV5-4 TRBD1 CASSWGQRNTEAFF
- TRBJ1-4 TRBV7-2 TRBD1 CASSLGDRVEKLFF
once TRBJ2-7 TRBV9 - CASSVGLDSSYEQYF
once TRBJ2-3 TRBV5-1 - CASSLADSSTDTQYF
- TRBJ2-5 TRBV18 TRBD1 CASQAGTAQETQYF
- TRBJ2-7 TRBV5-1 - CASSSDDTYEQYF
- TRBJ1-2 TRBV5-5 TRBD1 CASSLEQGADGYTF
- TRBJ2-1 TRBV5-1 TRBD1 CASSPGQGYNEQFF
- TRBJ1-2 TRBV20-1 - CSASVTANYGYTF
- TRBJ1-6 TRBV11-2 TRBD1 CASSRGQGNSPLHF
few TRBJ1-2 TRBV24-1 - CATSDSRRAGYGYTF
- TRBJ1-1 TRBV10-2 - CASSAQGGNTEAFF
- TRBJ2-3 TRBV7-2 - CASSSNLRTLTDTQYF
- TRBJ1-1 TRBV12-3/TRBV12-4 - CASSARDLTEAFF
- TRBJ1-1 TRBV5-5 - CASSSPVQGFTEAFF
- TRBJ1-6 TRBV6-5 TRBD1 CASSQGDKWDSPLHF
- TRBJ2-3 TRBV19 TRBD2 CASSGTSGGTFPDTQYF
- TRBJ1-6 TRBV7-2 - CASSLLRREASPLHF
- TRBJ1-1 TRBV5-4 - CATQLPVPNTEAFF
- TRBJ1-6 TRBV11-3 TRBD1 CASSLQGTGESPLHF
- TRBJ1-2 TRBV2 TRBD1 CASSAQGDVYYGYTF
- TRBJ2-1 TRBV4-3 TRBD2 CASSQDLGRGVDEQFF
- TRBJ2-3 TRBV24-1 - CATSGRGSTDTQYF
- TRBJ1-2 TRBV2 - CASSGTYGYTF
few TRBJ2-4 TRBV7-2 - CASSQPDRNIQYF
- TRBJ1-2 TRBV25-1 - CASTTGQPAGGYTF
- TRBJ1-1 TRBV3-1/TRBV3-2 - CASSPLPGTEAFF
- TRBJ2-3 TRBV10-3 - CATHTGGTDTQYF
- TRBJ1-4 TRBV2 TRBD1 CASSEQTGGGEKLFF
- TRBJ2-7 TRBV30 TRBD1 CAWSHKRQGAEQYF
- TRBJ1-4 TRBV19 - CASSTQTVANEKLFF
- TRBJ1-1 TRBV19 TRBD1 CASSSGTGWYTEAFF
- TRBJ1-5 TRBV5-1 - CASSLDSNQPQHF
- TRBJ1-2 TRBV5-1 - CASSLGGTANYGYTF
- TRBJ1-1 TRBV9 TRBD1 CASSAIGWTGRDTEAFF
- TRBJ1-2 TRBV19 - CASSITAGSNYGYTF
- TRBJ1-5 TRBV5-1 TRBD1 CARSGPRGQGNQPQHF
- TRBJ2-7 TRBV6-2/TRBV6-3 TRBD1 CASSAGTGRDEQYF
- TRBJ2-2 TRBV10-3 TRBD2 CAISESPGTSGGNTGELFF
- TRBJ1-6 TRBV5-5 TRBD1 CASSSTGDSPLHF
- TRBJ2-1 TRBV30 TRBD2 CAWRKAGGIEQFF
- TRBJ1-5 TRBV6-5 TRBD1 CASMGQGVSNQPQHF
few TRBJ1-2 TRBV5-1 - CASSFPEGWGYTF
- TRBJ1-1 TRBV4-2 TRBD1 CASSRRQGTEAFF
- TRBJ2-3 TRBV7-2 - CASTTAGPTDTQYF
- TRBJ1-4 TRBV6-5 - CASSYVPGEKLFF
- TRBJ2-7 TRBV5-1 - CASSLRQGLYEQYF
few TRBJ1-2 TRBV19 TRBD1 CASSIARTGTGYTF
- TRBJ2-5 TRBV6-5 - CASSWTGTLKETQYF
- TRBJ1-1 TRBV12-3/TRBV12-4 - CASSFGGGTEAFF
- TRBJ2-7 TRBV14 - CASSQVEGYSSYEQYF
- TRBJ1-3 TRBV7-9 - CASSLAGQPHSGNTIYF
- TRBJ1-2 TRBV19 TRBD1 CASSSQQGAGGYTF
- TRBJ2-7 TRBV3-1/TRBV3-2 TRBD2 CASSQDTSGGAKQYF
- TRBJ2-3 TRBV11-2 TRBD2 CASSLRTSGGLDTQYF